The rows below give T cell receptor beta chains drawn from one sample of a study of blood T cell repertoires in COVID-19. Profiled with immunoSEQ multiplex PCR; TCRdb holds only in-frame clones, not every one. This table has some 200,000 clones, approximately 84% appearing once. The specimen was PBMCs or T cells enriched from blood (not recorded which). All receptors derive from a man in his forties who had recovered from COVID-19. Both conserved end residues are part of each CDR3. D genes are given only for firm matches. Clone size is given for some rows only: seen once, a few or many times, or a class if the clone is expanded.

J: TRBJ1-2; size: NA; length: 14; V: TRBV5-1; D: TRBD1; DNA: TGCGCCAGCAGCTTGGAAGGGGGCGGCTATGGCTACACCTTC; CDR3: CASSLEGGGYGYTF
J: TRBJ1-2; size: NA; length: 15; V: TRBV6-2/TRBV6-3; D: NA; DNA: TGTGCCAGCAGCCCCCGTATTGCTATGCTCTATGGCTACACCTTC; CDR3: CASSPRIAMLYGYTF
J: TRBJ2-2; size: few; length: 15; V: TRBV5-4; D: NA; DNA: TGTGCCAGCAGTTGGGGAGGATTAAACACCGGGGAGCTGTTTTTT; CDR3: CASSWGGLNTGELFF
J: TRBJ1-1; size: NA; length: 13; V: TRBV27; D: NA; DNA: TGTGCCAGCAGTTTGCGGAATCCATCTGCCCCGTACTTT; CDR3: CASSLRNPSAPYF
J: TRBJ1-1; size: few; length: 13; V: TRBV6-1; D: NA; DNA: TGTGCCAGCAGCTCTCCCGGACAGCCTGAAGCTTTCTTT; CDR3: CASSSPGQPEAFF
J: TRBJ1-4; size: NA; length: 14; V: TRBV4-1; D: TRBD1; DNA: TGCGCCAGCAGCCAGGGACAGTATAATGAAAAACTGTTTTTT; CDR3: CASSQGQYNEKLFF
J: TRBJ2-5; size: NA; length: 14; V: TRBV11-2; D: NA; DNA: TGTGCCAGCAGCTTATGGCCAGAGCGAGAGACCCAGTACTTC; CDR3: CASSLWPERETQYF
J: TRBJ1-3; size: NA; length: 15; V: TRBV5-1; D: NA; DNA: TGCGCCAGCAGCTTGGCCGGGGGGGCATCGGGCACCATATATTTT; CDR3: CASSLAGGASGTIYF
J: TRBJ1-5; size: NA; length: 17; V: TRBV19; D: TRBD1; DNA: TGTGCCAGTTGCTATACAGGGGGAAGAAGGAGCAATCAGCCCCAGCATTTT; CDR3: CASCYTGGRRSNQPQHF
J: TRBJ1-1; size: NA; length: 13; V: TRBV11-2; D: NA; DNA: TGTGCCAGCAGCTCATACAGGGTGGTGGAAGCTTTCTTT; CDR3: CASSSYRVVEAFF
J: TRBJ2-7; size: once; length: 16; V: TRBV5-1; D: NA; DNA: TGCGCCAGCAGCACCCCGAGGGCGGGATTGCGGTACGAGCAGTACTTC; CDR3: CASSTPRAGLRYEQYF
J: TRBJ1-5; size: NA; length: 14; V: TRBV2; D: NA; DNA: TGTGCCAGCAGTGATTACAGACATGATCGCCCCCAGCATTTT; CDR3: CASSDYRHDRPQHF
J: TRBJ2-7; size: NA; length: 16; V: TRBV6-5; D: TRBD2; DNA: TGTGCCAGCAGTTACCCGGGGGGTCCTAGCTCCTACGAGCAGTACTTC; CDR3: CASSYPGGPSSYEQYF
J: TRBJ1-1; size: NA; length: 11; V: TRBV19; D: NA; DNA: TGTGCCAGTAGCACAGGGTTTGAAGCTTTCTTT; CDR3: CASSTGFEAFF
J: TRBJ1-1; size: NA; length: 14; V: TRBV5-4; D: NA; DNA: TGTGCCAGCAGCTTCGGGGGTCCGAACACTGAAGCTTTCTTT; CDR3: CASSFGGPNTEAFF
J: TRBJ2-3; size: NA; length: 10; V: TRBV5-1; D: NA; DNA: TGCGCCAGAGCCACAGATACGCAGTATTTT; CDR3: CARATDTQYF
J: TRBJ1-3; size: once; length: 15; V: TRBV5-4; D: TRBD1; DNA: TGTGCCAGCAGCTTGCAGGGGGCTGGTGGAAACACCATATATTTT; CDR3: CASSLQGAGGNTIYF
J: TRBJ1-1; size: NA; length: 16; V: TRBV27; D: TRBD1; DNA: TGTGCCAGCAGTTCACGGACAGGCGTACTAAACACTGAAGCTTTCTTT; CDR3: CASSSRTGVLNTEAFF
J: TRBJ2-7; size: NA; length: 12; V: TRBV3-1/TRBV3-2; D: NA; DNA: TGTGCCAGCAGCCAACGCTCCTACGAGCAGTACTTC; CDR3: CASSQRSYEQYF
J: TRBJ1-6; size: NA; length: 14; V: TRBV23-1; D: NA; DNA: TGCGCCAGCAGTCAATCGGGCCCTAATTCACCCCTCCACTTT; CDR3: CASSQSGPNSPLHF
J: TRBJ1-2; size: NA; length: 13; V: TRBV6-5; D: NA; DNA: TGTGCCAGCAGAGGAGGCACAGACTATGGCTACACCTTC; CDR3: CASRGGTDYGYTF
J: TRBJ2-2; size: NA; length: 13; V: TRBV29-1; D: NA; DNA: TGCAGCGTCGGGGAGGTAGCCACCGGGGAGCTGTTTTTT; CDR3: CSVGEVATGELFF
J: TRBJ2-3; size: NA; length: 14; V: TRBV29-1; D: TRBD2; DNA: TGCAGCGTAGCCGGGACTAGCGGGGGCTCTCCGCAGTATTTT; CDR3: CSVAGTSGGSPQYF
J: TRBJ1-5; size: NA; length: 14; V: TRBV11-2; D: NA; DNA: TGTGCCAGCAGCTTAGACGGTTCACGCCGTCCCCAGCATTTT; CDR3: CASSLDGSRRPQHF
J: TRBJ2-3; size: NA; length: 15; V: TRBV19; D: NA; DNA: TGTGCCAGTAGTATCGGTTCCCTCGGCACAGATACGCAGTATTTT; CDR3: CASSIGSLGTDTQYF
J: TRBJ2-5; size: NA; length: 15; V: TRBV3-1/TRBV3-2; D: NA; DNA: TGTGCCAGCAGCCAAGATCTTCAGATCTCGGAGACCCAGTACTTC; CDR3: CASSQDLQISETQYF
J: TRBJ1-1; size: NA; length: 17; V: TRBV10-3; D: TRBD1; DNA: TGTGCCATCAGTGGGCCGGGACAGGGGGCAGGGGGGACTGAAGCTTTCTTT; CDR3: CAISGPGQGAGGTEAFF
J: TRBJ1-1; size: NA; length: 13; V: TRBV19; D: TRBD1; DNA: TGTGCCAGTAGTGACACAGGGGGAACTGAAGCTTTCTTT; CDR3: CASSDTGGTEAFF
J: TRBJ1-1; size: NA; length: 12; V: TRBV7-9; D: NA; DNA: TGTGCCAGCAGCTTAGGGACACAGAAAGCTTTCTTT; CDR3: CASSLGTQKAFF
J: TRBJ1-2; size: NA; length: 13; V: TRBV7-6; D: NA; DNA: TGTGCCAGCAGCCTGGGACACAACTATGGCTACACCTTC; CDR3: CASSLGHNYGYTF
J: TRBJ1-1; size: few; length: 14; V: TRBV6-5; D: NA; DNA: TGTGCCAGCAGTTTCGACAGGAAGAACACTGAAGCTTTCTTT; CDR3: CASSFDRKNTEAFF